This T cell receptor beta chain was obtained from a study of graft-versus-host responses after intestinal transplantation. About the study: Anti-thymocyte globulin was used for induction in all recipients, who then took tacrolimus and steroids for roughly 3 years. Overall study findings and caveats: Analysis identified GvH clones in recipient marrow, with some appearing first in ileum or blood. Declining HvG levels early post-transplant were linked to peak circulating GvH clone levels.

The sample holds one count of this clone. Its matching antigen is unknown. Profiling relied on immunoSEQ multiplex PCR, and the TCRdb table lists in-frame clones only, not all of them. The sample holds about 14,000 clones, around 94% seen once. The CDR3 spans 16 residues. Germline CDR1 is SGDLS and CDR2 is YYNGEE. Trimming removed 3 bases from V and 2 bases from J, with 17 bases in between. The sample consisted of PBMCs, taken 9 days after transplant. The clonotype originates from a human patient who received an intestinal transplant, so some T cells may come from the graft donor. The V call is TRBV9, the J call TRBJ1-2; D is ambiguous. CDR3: CASSGISPGENYGYTF. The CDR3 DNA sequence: TGTGCCAGCAGCGGAATCTCCCCGGGCGAGAACTATGGCTACACCTTC.